Listed here are 22 T cell receptor beta chains from one sample, sequenced in a study of tumor-infiltrating lymphocytes in localized non-small cell lung cancer. The data were produced by immunoSEQ multiplex PCR, yet TCRdb's version contains in-frame clones alone and is incomplete. This sample has a few thousand clones, with 79% found just once. The sequenced material came from uninvolved lung tissue not adjacent to the tumor. Receptor source: a human donor with non-small cell lung cancer.

The gene calls are TRBV10-2 and TRBJ1-1; D remains unclear. This CDR3 has 13 residues. Trimming cost V 5 bases and J 8 bases, with 15 bases left between them. Germline lookup yields CDR1 WSHSY and CDR2 SAAADI. CDR3 sequence: CASSPQEQSEAFF. The DNA for the CDR3 is TGCGCCAGCAGTCCCCAAGAGCAGTCCGAAGCTTTCTTT.

V and J are TRBV5-1 and TRBJ2-5; 9 nucleotides line up with TRBD1. V lost 4 bases and J lost 5; bases outside the gene matches: 9. The CDR3 runs 15 residues. The germline V gene encodes CDR1 SGHRS and CDR2 YFSETQ. CDR3 protein: CASSAGTGKRETQYF. CDR3 nucleotide sequence: TGCGCCAGCAGCGCCGGGACAGGGAAACGGGAGACCCAGTACTTC. Full variable domain (outside the CDR3, taken from reference TRBV5-1 and TRBJ2-5): KAGVTQTPRYLIKTRGQQVTLSCSPISGHRSVSWYQQTPGQGLQFLFEYFSETQRNKGNFPGRFSGRQFSNSRSEMNVSTLELGDSALYLCASSAGTGKRETQYFGPGTRLLVL.

This sequence joins TRBV4-2 and TRBJ2-2, with D perhaps matching TRBD1 (5 bases). The V gene lost 9 bases and the J gene lost 4 bases, with 18 bases spanning the gap. The CDR3 totals 15 residues. Per the germline V gene, CDR1 is LGHNA and CDR2 is YNFKEQ. The CDR3 reads CASRIGLQGTGELFF. CDR3 coding DNA: TGTGCCAGTAGAATCGGCCTGCAGGGCACCGGGGAGCTGTTTTTT.

The chain has TRBV9 and TRBJ1-2; tentatively, D is TRBD1 (5 bases). With 4 bases removed from V and 3 bases from J, the gap between germline ends came to 13 bases. The CDR3 has 14 residues. Germline V CDR1 and CDR2: SGDLS, YYNGEE. The CDR3 nucleotides are TGTGCCAGCAGCTCCATGGGGCGCGACTATGGCTACACCTTC. Amino acids: CASSSMGRDYGYTF.

The chain is built from TRBV30 and TRBJ1-6; D remains unclear. Trimming took off 5 bases at V and 0 bases at J, with 11 bases between the two ends. This CDR3 spans 15 amino acids. Germline assignment: CDR1 GTSNPN and CDR2 SVGIG (reference sequence). The CDR3 DNA is TGTGCCTGGGACCCGGGGAGCTCCTATAATTCACCCCTCCACTTT. Translation gives CAWDPGSSYNSPLHF. Full variable domain (rest looked up from reference TRBV30 and TRBJ1-6): SQTIHQWPATLVQPVGSPLSLECTVEGTSNPNLYWYRQAAGRGLQLLFYSVGIGQISSEVPQNLSASRPQDRQFILSSKKLLLSDSGFYLCAWDPGSSYNSPLHFGNGTRLTVT.

The chain combines TRBV29-1 with TRBJ2-7; the match to TRBD2 covers 10 bases. Germline V gives CDR1 SQVTM, CDR2 ANQGSEA. Germline trimming cut 6 bases from V and 1 base from J; bases unmatched to any gene: 3. This CDR3 contains 13 residues. The chain's CDR3 is CSVRTSGSYEQYF. CDR3 in DNA: TGCAGCGTCAGGACTAGCGGATCCTACGAGCAGTACTTC.

V and J are TRBV7-8 and TRBJ2-1; 8 bases line up with TRBD2. The CDR3 runs to 18 residues. V shed 2 bases and J 6 bases; nucleotides not matched to a gene: 15. Germline CDR1 and CDR2: SGHVS and FQNEAQ. The CDR3 coding sequence is TGTGCCAGCAGCTTATCCGCCCCCGGGAGGGCCGACGGCAATGAGCAGTTCTTC. As protein: CASSLSAPGRADGNEQFF.

CDR3 nucleotides: TGTGCCAGCAGCTCCACTATGGACTGGCTCTACGAGCAGTACTTC. Its protein product is CASSSTMDWLYEQYF. V is TRBV7-9 and J is TRBJ2-7, with a weak D call TRBD2 (5 bases). CDR3 length equals 15 residues. CDR1 is SEHNR and CDR2 is FQNEAQ in the germline V gene (reference sequence). With 4 bases removed from V and 3 bases from J, the gap between germline ends came to 16 bases.

This chain connects TRBV19 to TRBJ2-2; TRBD2 agrees at 13 bases. This CDR3 comprises 16 residues. V gave up 7 bases and J gave up 5 bases; unmatched junction bases: 7. CDR1 and CDR2 (germline): LNHDA, SQIVND (reference sequence). The CDR3 sequence: CASKGGLAGRTGELFF. CDR3 nucleotides: TGTGCCAGTAAGGGGGGACTAGCGGGACGAACCGGGGAGCTGTTTTTT.

This clone was picked up a small number of times. The chain couples TRBV5-4 to TRBJ2-7; tentative D call: TRBD2 (7 bases). Germline CDR1 reads SGHNT; CDR2 reads YYREEE (reference sequence). V was shortened by 2 bases and J by 7 bases, with 19 bases between the two germline ends. The CDR3 consists of 15 residues. The CDR3 protein is CASSFQSGERGEQYF. The CDR3 DNA reads as TGTGCCAGCAGCTTCCAGAGCGGGGAGAGGGGGGAGCAGTACTTC.

The V gene is TRBV7-9, the J gene TRBJ2-7; 9 bases are a match to TRBD2. V lost 5 bases and J lost 0; bases outside the gene matches: 5. Germline values: CDR1 SEHNR, CDR2 FQNEAQ (reference sequence). This CDR3 region has 15 residues. The CDR3 is CASSETSGSSYEQYF. CDR3 DNA: TGTGCCAGCAGCGAGACTAGCGGCAGCTCCTACGAGCAGTACTTC.

This rearrangement joins TRBV9 to TRBJ1-1; D may be TRBD1 (5 bases). The CDR3 totals 12 residues. The ends were cut back, 0 bases at V and 7 bases at J, with 7 bases in the middle. Germline CDR1 reads SGDLS; CDR2 reads YYNGEE. CDR3 sequence reads: CASSVVGGEAFF. CDR3 nucleotides: TGTGCCAGCAGCGTAGTGGGGGGTGAAGCTTTCTTT.

This clone was picked up a small number of times. V is TRBV6-5 and J is TRBJ1-6; D possibly corresponds to TRBD1 (5 bases). V lost 0 bases and J 10 bases, leaving 13 bases between the germline ends. Germline V gene data show CDR1 as MNHEY and CDR2 as SVGAGI. This CDR3 has 15 residues. This chain's CDR3 is CASSYSRAGRSPLHF. CDR3 in DNA: TGTGCCAGCAGTTACTCGAGGGCAGGGCGATCACCCCTCCACTTT.

As DNA, the CDR3 is TGTGCCAGTAGTATGACGGGGGGAAACAATGAGCAGTTCTTC. This encodes CASSMTGGNNEQFF. The chain links TRBV19 to TRBJ2-1; 7 bases match TRBD2. Germline CDR1 LNHDA, CDR2 SQIVND (reference sequence). This CDR3 has 14 residues. V lost 3 bases, J lost 5 bases, and 4 bases stayed unmatched.

The rearrangement links TRBV10-2 to TRBJ2-5, with D possibly being TRBD2 (6 bases). The length of the CDR3 is 14 residues. V was shortened by 3 bases and J by 6 bases, with 14 bases between the two germline ends. Germline V gene lookup returns CDR1 WSHSY and CDR2 SAAADI. The chain's CDR3 is CASSDYGSLKTQYF. DNA for the CDR3: TGCGCCAGCAGTGATTACGGGAGTCTAAAGACCCAGTACTTC.

In DNA, the CDR3 is TGTGCCAGCAGCCAGGACGTGAACACTGAAGCTTTCTTT. As protein: CASSQDVNTEAFF. V and J are TRBV7-6 and TRBJ1-1; D is unclear. Germline assignment: CDR1 SGHVS and CDR2 FNYEAQ. This CDR3 comprises 13 residues. Trimming took 5 bases from V and 0 from J, leaving 7 bases between them.

The V gene is TRBV7-8, the J gene TRBJ1-1, with D uncertain. Germline CDR1 reads SGHVS; CDR2 reads FQNEAQ. Between the trimmed V and J ends, which lost 3 bases and 3 bases, there was a span of 8 bases. This CDR3 region has 13 residues. The CDR3 spells CASSFSLYTEAFF. For the CDR3, the DNA is TGTGCCAGCAGCTTCTCCCTGTACACTGAAGCTTTCTTT.

The chain joins TRBV11-2 to TRBJ2-2, with D hard to call. CDR1 is SGHAT, CDR2 FQNNGV, per germline. V was pared by 2 bases and J by 6 bases, with 10 bases between. The CDR3 contains 14 residues. In DNA form, the CDR3 reads TGTGCCAGCAGCTTACTTCTACAACCCGGGGAGCTGTTTTTT. This encodes CASSLLLQPGELFF.

The chain is built from TRBV2 and TRBJ2-1; D might be TRBD1 or TRBD2, each matching 6 bases. The V and J ends lost 8 bases and 5 bases respectively, with 19 bases between them. The CDR3 length is 15 residues. CDR1 is SNHLY, CDR2 FYNNEI, per germline. The CDR3 DNA reads TGTGCCAGCCGGGGGACATCCGGAGCCCACAATGAGCAGTTCTTC. Translating gives CASRGTSGAHNEQFF.

This clone was recorded only once. The chain is built from TRBV6-1 and TRBJ2-6, with D perhaps given as TRBD1 or TRBD2 (5 bases each). The CDR3 covers 15 residues. Deletions cut 5 bases from V and 4 bases from J, with 12 bases between. Germline V gene data show CDR1 as MNHNS and CDR2 as SASEGT. The CDR3 is CASSKGTSGANVLTF. DNA of the CDR3: TGTGCCAGCAGTAAAGGGACCTCCGGGGCCAACGTCCTGACTTTC.

This clone turned up a few times. The chain recombines TRBV5-1 with TRBJ2-3; no firm D call. Looked up from germline, CDR1 is SGHRS and CDR2 is YFSETQ. Trimming shortened V by 0 bases and J by 2 bases, and 10 bases separated the two germline ends. The CDR3 runs to 15 residues. The CDR3 is CASSLALTPTDTQYF. The CDR3 DNA is TGCGCCAGCAGCTTGGCCCTCACCCCCACAGATACGCAGTATTTT.

This clone has only a few counts. This sequence joins TRBV14 and TRBJ2-7; D may correspond to TRBD1 or TRBD2 (5 bases each). This CDR3 contains 14 residues. Per the germline V gene, CDR1 is SGHDN and CDR2 is FVKESK. Deletions cut 6 bases from V and 2 bases from J, with 14 bases between. CDR3 residues: CASRRAGSPYEQYF. Written as DNA, the CDR3 is TGTGCCAGCAGAAGGGCAGGGAGCCCCTACGAGCAGTACTTC.